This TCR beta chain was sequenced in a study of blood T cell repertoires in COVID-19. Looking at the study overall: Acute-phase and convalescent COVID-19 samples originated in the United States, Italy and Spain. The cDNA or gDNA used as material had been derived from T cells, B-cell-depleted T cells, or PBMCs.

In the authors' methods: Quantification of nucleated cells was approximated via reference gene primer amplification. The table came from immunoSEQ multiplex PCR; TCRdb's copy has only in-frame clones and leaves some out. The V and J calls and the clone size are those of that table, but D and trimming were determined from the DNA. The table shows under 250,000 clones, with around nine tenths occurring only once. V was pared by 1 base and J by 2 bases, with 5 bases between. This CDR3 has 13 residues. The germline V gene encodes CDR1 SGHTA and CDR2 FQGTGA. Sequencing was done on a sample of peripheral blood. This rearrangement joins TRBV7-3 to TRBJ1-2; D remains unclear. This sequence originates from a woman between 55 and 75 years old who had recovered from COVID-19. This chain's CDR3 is CASSLRANYGYTF. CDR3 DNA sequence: TGTGCCAGCAGCTTAAGGGCCAACTATGGCTACACCTTC.